The 29 T cell receptor beta chains below come from one sample, sequenced in a study of lymphopenia after photon versus proton radiotherapy. Assay: immunoSEQ multiplex PCR; the TCRdb copy retains only in-frame clones and omits some. The top ten hold approximately 19% of the sample, which has 50,000 or so clones, more than 85% seen once. Source: peripheral blood, taken from a patient treated with photon-based radiotherapy. The source is a woman between 40 and 50 years old with cholangiocarcinoma.

The V gene is TRBV5-8, the J gene TRBJ2-7, with TRBD1 identical over 7 bases. The CDR3 is 14 amino acids. Germline V gives CDR1 SGHTS, CDR2 YDEGEE. V gave up 0 bases and J gave up 2 bases; unmatched junction bases: 2. CDR3 amino acids: CASSLEGQAYEQYF. The CDR3, as DNA: TGTGCCAGCAGCTTGGAAGGACAGGCCTACGAGCAGTACTTC.

This chain links TRBV30 with TRBJ2-1; TRBD2 matches at 10 bases. The germline V gene encodes CDR1 GTSNPN and CDR2 SVGIG (reference sequence). The CDR3 consists of 15 residues. V lost 3 bases, J lost 8 bases, and 10 bases stayed unmatched. CDR3 protein: CAWSRRAGGPDEQFF. Written as DNA, the CDR3 is TGTGCCTGGAGCAGACGAGCGGGAGGGCCCGATGAGCAGTTCTTC. Drawing the rest from reference TRBV30 and TRBJ2-1, the complete variable domain is SQTIHQWPATLVQPVGSPLSLECTVEGTSNPNLYWYRQAAGRGLQLLFYSVGIGQISSEVPQNLSASRPQDRQFILSSKKLLLSDSGFYLCAWSRRAGGPDEQFFGPGTRLTVL.

The genes are TRBV9 and TRBJ1-6, with D unresolved. The CDR3 totals 13 residues. Germline V gene lookup returns CDR1 SGDLS and CDR2 YYNGEE. V lost 0 bases and J lost 6, with 4 bases in between. The CDR3 DNA reads TGTGCCAGCAGCGTAGAAGGTAATTCACCCCTCCACTTT. As protein: CASSVEGNSPLHF.

In this sample, this clone turned up once. The CDR3 DNA reads as TGTGCCAGCAGCCGAGGACAGAATAATGAAAAACTGTTTTTT. Translated, it gives CASSRGQNNEKLFF. This sequence joins TRBV14 and TRBJ1-4, with a possible D match to TRBD1 (6 bases). CDR1 SGHDN and CDR2 FVKESK come from the germline V gene. The length of the CDR3 is 14 residues. V was shortened by 4 bases and J by 4 bases, with 10 bases between the two germline ends.

The rearrangement links TRBV18 to TRBJ2-5, with 10 bases that match TRBD1. CDR3 length equals 15 residues. The germline CDR1 and CDR2 sequences are KGHSH and LQKENI. With V trimmed by 3 bases and J by 4 bases, 5 bases remained unmatched. The CDR3 here is CASSPRQGARETQYF. CDR3 coding DNA: TGTGCCAGCTCACCGCGACAGGGGGCCAGAGAGACCCAGTACTTC.

The V gene is TRBV27, the J gene TRBJ1-6; 9 bases are shared with TRBD1. In germline, CDR1 is MNHEY, CDR2 SMNVEV (reference sequence). This CDR3 comprises 16 residues. V dropped 4 bases and J dropped 8; count of bases not matched to a gene: 9. Here the CDR3 DNA reads TGTGCCAGCAGTTCGACTAGGGGACAGGGCTATTCACCCCTCCACTTT. This translates into CASSSTRGQGYSPLHF.

The chain carries TRBV5-1 and TRBJ1-3, with D uncertain. Trimming took 2 bases from V and 0 from J, leaving 6 bases between them. The length of the CDR3 is 14 residues. Germline CDR1 SGHRS, CDR2 YFSETQ. CDR3 loop: CASSFGSSGNTIYF. For the CDR3, the DNA is TGCGCCAGCAGCTTTGGCAGCTCTGGAAACACCATATATTTT.

V gene TRBV6-5 combines with J gene TRBJ1-1; TRBD1 is a possible D gene (6 bases). V lost 6 bases, J lost 1 base, and 9 bases lay in between. Germline CDR1 is MNHEY and CDR2 is SVGAGI. CDR3 length equals 13 residues. CDR3 region: CASSQDRNTEAFF. CDR3 sequence (DNA): TGTGCCAGCAGCCAGGACAGGAACACTGAAGCTTTCTTT.

For the CDR3, the DNA is TGTGCCAGCAGCTCGGACGCAGATACGCAGTATTTT. It specifies CASSSDADTQYF. This chain uses TRBV7-9 with TRBJ2-3; D is uncertain. Germline values: CDR1 SEHNR, CDR2 FQNEAQ (reference sequence). V lost 4 bases to trimming and J lost 4 bases, with 6 bases between them. CDR3 length equals 12 residues.

About this clone: The CDR3 does not end in the conserved phenylalanine or tryptophan, so this is likely a read error. The limits of the CDR3 on the DNA are not certain, so only TCRdb's listed CDR3 is given. This chain joins TRBV5-6 and TRBJ2-7. Germline-derived CDR1 and CDR2 are SGHDT and YYEEEE. Including both end residues, the CDR3 is 13 amino acids long. The CDR3 spells CASSFVDGSWGLL.

This clone was seen just once. V is TRBV30 and J is TRBJ1-5; the match to TRBD1 covers 10 bases. CDR1 is GTSNPN and CDR2 is SVGIG in the germline V gene (reference sequence). Unmatched junction bases numbered 6, after V lost 1 base and J lost 0 bases. This CDR3 is built from 17 residues. The CDR3 bases are TGTGCCTGGAGTGCCGGGACAGGGGTCCGTAGCAATCAGCCCCAGCATTTT. Protein sequence: CAWSAGTGVRSNQPQHF.

V is TRBV9 and J is TRBJ2-5, with D tentatively TRBD2 (7 bases). Trimming took off 6 bases at V and 8 bases at J, with 26 bases between the two ends. Looked up from germline, CDR1 is SGDLS and CDR2 is YYNGEE. The CDR3 has 16 amino acids. CDR3 residues: CASNPGRGAHQGTQYF. CDR3 DNA sequence: TGTGCCAGCAACCCTGGCCGGGGGGCCCATCAAGGTACCCAGTACTTC.

The chain is built from TRBV29-1 and TRBJ2-1; D call uncertain. CDR3 length equals 15 residues. Between the trimmed V and J ends, which lost 3 bases and 0 bases, there was a span of 12 bases. Germline V CDR1 and CDR2: SQVTM, ANQGSEA. The CDR3: CSVDFPESSYNEQFF. In DNA, the CDR3 is TGCAGCGTTGATTTCCCCGAAAGCTCCTACAATGAGCAGTTCTTC.

The chain employs TRBV7-2 and TRBJ1-2; D may be TRBD1 (6 bases). There are 15 residues in the CDR3. V was trimmed by 8 bases and J by 1 base, leaving 17 bases between them. Germline V gene data show CDR1 as SGHTA and CDR2 as FQGNSA. DNA of the CDR3: TGTGCCAGCGGTCTACAGGGAACCTTTAACTATGGCTACACCTTC. It codes for CASGLQGTFNYGYTF.

V usage is TRBV7-2 and J usage is TRBJ2-1; no definite D call. V was shortened by 1 base and J by 10 bases, with 5 bases between the two germline ends. Germline CDR1 reads SGHTA; CDR2 reads FQGNSA. The CDR3 loop spans 11 amino acids. CDR3 sequence (DNA): TGTGCCAGCAGCTTAGGGGGAGAGCAGTTCTTC. This gives the protein CASSLGGEQFF.

This clone was picked up one time. This rearrangement joins TRBV21-1 to TRBJ2-7. TRBV21-1 is listed as a pseudogene. This CDR3 is built from 14 residues. Here the CDR3 reads CASSKDPHDYEQYF. The CDR3 DNA reads TGTGCCAGCAGCAAGGACCCTCACGACTACGAGCAGTACTTC.

The chain links TRBV6-5 to TRBJ2-7; D ambiguous. Trimming stripped 5 bases from V and 5 bases from J, with 19 bases between. CDR1 is MNHEY and CDR2 is SVGAGI in the germline V gene. This CDR3 region has 15 residues. The CDR3 loop reads CASSQLKGIFDEQYF. DNA of the CDR3: TGTGCCAGCAGTCAACTTAAGGGAATATTCGACGAGCAGTACTTC.

This chain uses TRBV7-9 with TRBJ2-1, with a possible D match to TRBD2 (7 bases). V gave up 10 bases and J gave up 8 bases, with 21 bases separating them. Germline CDR1 SEHNR, CDR2 FQNEAQ (reference sequence). The CDR3 extends over 14 amino acids. The DNA for the CDR3 is TGTGCCATTCAAGGGGGGGAGTTGGCCTATGAGCAGTTCTTC. As protein: CAIQGGELAYEQFF.

The V call is TRBV27, the J call TRBJ1-2; a weak D match, TRBD1 (5 bases). V was clipped by 5 bases and J by 4 bases, with 11 bases between them. Germline CDR1 MNHEY, CDR2 SMNVEV (reference sequence). The CDR3 length is 13 residues. Here the CDR3 reads CASSPQGLYGYTF. The DNA of the CDR3 is TGTGCCAGCAGTCCCCAGGGACTCTATGGCTACACCTTC.

The rearrangement joins TRBV6-1 to TRBJ2-3; either TRBD1 or TRBD2 may supply D (5 bases each). Trimming stripped 9 bases from V and 3 bases from J, with 13 bases between. The CDR3 has 13 amino acids. The germline V gene encodes CDR1 MNHNS and CDR2 SASEGT. CDR3 protein: CASQGKRTDTQYF. In DNA, the CDR3 is TGTGCCAGTCAGGGTAAGCGGACAGATACGCAGTATTTT.

The chain joins TRBV28 to TRBJ1-6, with D hard to call. The CDR3 is 14 amino acids. The V end was cut by 2 bases, the J end by 10 bases, with 12 bases between. Germline values: CDR1 MDHEN, CDR2 SYDVKM. The CDR3 region is CASSLRFFPSPLHF. In DNA, the CDR3 is TGTGCCAGCAGTTTAAGGTTTTTCCCATCACCCCTCCACTTT.

This chain links TRBV27 with TRBJ2-1, with D tentatively TRBD2 (6 bases). CDR1 is MNHEY, CDR2 SMNVEV, per germline (reference sequence). The CDR3 has 17 amino acids. V lost 8 bases and J lost 0, with 20 bases in between. The CDR3 region is CASQSLEGRSSYNEQFF. The CDR3 DNA reads TGTGCCAGCCAATCCTTGGAGGGCCGGAGCTCCTACAATGAGCAGTTCTTC.

V usage is TRBV28 and J usage is TRBJ2-6; D is unresolved. Germline CDR1 reads MDHEN; CDR2 reads SYDVKM. V was trimmed by 7 bases and J by 0 bases, leaving 22 bases between them. This CDR3 is built from 19 residues. The DNA for the CDR3 is TGTGCCAGCACCCAAACCGAGTGGTTTGGGAACTCTGGGGCCAACGTCCTGACTTTC. As protein: CASTQTEWFGNSGANVLTF.

The chain joins TRBV19 to TRBJ2-2; TRBD1 matches at 8 bases. Germline CDR1 and CDR2: LNHDA and SQIVND (reference sequence). There are 16 residues in the CDR3. J lost 2 bases, V lost 5 bases, and 7 bases had no gene match. CDR3 nucleotides: TGTGCCAGTAGTCCCGAGCAGGGGGCAAACACCGGGGAGCTGTTTTTT. It translates to CASSPEQGANTGELFF.

CDR3 in DNA: TGTGCCAGTGGCCAGGGGAGCTCTGGAAACACCATATATTTT. Translation gives CASGQGSSGNTIYF. The chain carries TRBV19 and TRBJ1-3, with D maybe TRBD1 (6 bases). The V and J ends lost 8 bases and 0 bases respectively, with 11 bases between them. From germline, CDR1 is LNHDA and CDR2 SQIVND (reference sequence). This CDR3 contains 14 residues.

The J gene is TRBJ1-1, the V gene TRBV23-1; 8 bases match TRBD1. TRBV23-1 is labeled an ORF, and its function is uncertain. J lost 5 bases, V lost 11 bases, and 16 bases had no gene match. This CDR3 has 15 residues. CDR3 DNA: TGCGCCTTCCGGGACAGGCTAGTGAGAGGTACTGAAGCTTTCTTT. Translation: CAFRDRLVRGTEAFF.

This sequence joins TRBV7-8 and TRBJ2-7, with D possibly being TRBD1 (5 bases). This CDR3 comprises 17 residues. From germline, CDR1 is SGHVS and CDR2 FQNEAQ. V lost 1 base and J lost 4, with 20 bases in between. CDR3 coding DNA: TGTGCCAGCAGCTTAGGACCCTTGGGGCAGGGTTGGTACGAGCAGTACTTC. This encodes CASSLGPLGQGWYEQYF.

This clone was seen once. The genes are TRBV27 and TRBJ2-5, with D unresolved. V was clipped by 3 bases and J by 4 bases, with 6 bases between them. CDR3 length equals 12 residues. The germline V gene encodes CDR1 MNHEY and CDR2 SMNVEV (reference sequence). The CDR3 nucleotides read TGTGCCAGCAGTTTTTGGGGAGAGACCCAGTACTTC. It translates to CASSFWGETQYF.

The chain has TRBV28 and TRBJ1-2, with 8 bases that match TRBD1. The junction had 6 bases not matched to a gene; V was cut back by 7 bases and J by 8 bases. CDR3 length: 12 amino acids. Germline values: CDR1 MDHEN, CDR2 SYDVKM. DNA for the CDR3: TGTGCCAGCAACGCAGGGACAGGAGGCTACACCTTC. Encoded protein: CASNAGTGGYTF.